The next 6 T cell receptor beta chains were all read from a single sample in a study of T-cell memory formation after mild COVID-19. One entry per CDR3 protein, called by TCRdb with MiXCR from the 5' RACE reads. The sample lists 250,000 to 300,000 distinct CDR3 sequences; roughly 18% were seen once. Input material: PBMCs or a T cell subset sorted from them (not recorded which). These receptor sequences come from a man between 18 and 29 years old who had mild COVID-19 (a few samples of this study predate the infection). Cell type and time point are not known.

This clonotype showed up just a few times. The rearrangement uses TRBV6-6 and TRBJ2-5; TRBD1 might be the D (5 bases). The V end was cut by 7 bases, the J end by 1 base, with 10 bases between. The CDR3 extends over 13 amino acids. CDR1 is MNHNY and CDR2 is SVGAGI in the germline V gene (reference sequence). CDR3 residues: CASKGQAQETQYF. The CDR3 DNA follows: TGTGCCAGCAAGGGGCAGGCCCAAGAGACCCAGTACTTC.

The gene calls are TRBV7-2 and TRBJ2-1; D possibly corresponds to TRBD2 (5 bases). Germline CDR1 reads SGHTA; CDR2 reads FQGNSA. Trimming removed 1 base at V and 7 bases at J, with 11 bases between. CDR3 length equals 14 residues. In DNA, the CDR3 is TGTGCCAGCAGCTTAGGTCCTAGCCGGAATGAGCAGTTCTTC. This encodes CASSLGPSRNEQFF.

V is TRBV7-8 and J is TRBJ2-3, with TRBD2 as a possible D gene (7 bases). V shed 5 bases and J shed 2 bases, with 20 bases lying between them. This CDR3 spans 17 amino acids. The germline V gene encodes CDR1 SGHVS and CDR2 FQNEAQ. The CDR3 is CASSHRPRGGLTDTQYF. The CDR3 DNA sequence: TGTGCCAGCAGCCACCGCCCCCGCGGGGGCCTCACAGATACGCAGTATTTT.

In its sample, this clonotype was seen a few times. The rearrangement joins TRBV7-9 to TRBJ1-2; D gene uncertain. The CDR3 totals 12 residues. Germline V CDR1 and CDR2: SEHNR, FQNEAQ (reference sequence). V gave up 5 bases and J gave up 8 bases, with 12 bases separating them. This CDR3 is CASSLTTTGYTF. In DNA form, the CDR3 reads TGTGCCAGCAGCCTCACTACCACGGGCTACACCTTC.

This chain joins TRBV27 and TRBJ1-2, with a tentative D call TRBD1 (5 bases). V lost 2 bases to trimming and J lost 4 bases, with 8 bases between them. The CDR3 contains 13 residues. The V gene's germline CDR1 is MNHEY and CDR2 SMNVEV (reference sequence). CDR3 amino acids: CASSLEGSYGYTF. Here the CDR3 DNA reads TGTGCCAGCAGTTTAGAGGGGAGCTATGGCTACACCTTC.

This chain connects TRBV4-1 to TRBJ2-5; TRBD1 aligns across 10 bases. V dropped 2 bases and J dropped 7; count of bases not matched to a gene: 13. Germline assignment: CDR1 MGHRA and CDR2 YSYEKL. CDR3 size: 17 residues. CDR3 region: CASSQLLAGQGQGTQYF. In DNA, the CDR3 is TGCGCCAGCAGCCAACTCCTGGCGGGACAGGGGCAGGGGACCCAGTACTTC.